Detailed here is one T cell receptor (beta chain). Antigen specificity is unknown. The CDR3 totals 15 residues. Germline CDR1 is DFQATT and CDR2 is SNEGSKA (reference sequence). This sample stems from a study of monozygotic twins with inflammatory bowel disease. Study observations and caveats: Especially where disease activity was present, IBD patients had fewer clonotypes in common with others than healthy twins did.

Each sample's cDNA came from eight separate reactions. The template switching step added UMIs that contained a 6-nucleotide sample barcode. After re-calling the 5' RACE reads, TCRdb lists one entry per CDR3 protein, DNA absent. This sample's table reports under 150,000 distinct CDR3 sequences. Each donor gave about 2.5 ml of peripheral blood. The chain has TRBV20-1 and TRBJ2-7; no DNA is available, so the TRBD2 call from TCRdb remains unchecked. The source material was blood. The receptor's source is a human donor with ulcerative colitis or Crohn's disease, or a healthy co-twin of an affected twin (not recorded which). CDR3 amino acids: CSAKTGGRGRYEQYF.